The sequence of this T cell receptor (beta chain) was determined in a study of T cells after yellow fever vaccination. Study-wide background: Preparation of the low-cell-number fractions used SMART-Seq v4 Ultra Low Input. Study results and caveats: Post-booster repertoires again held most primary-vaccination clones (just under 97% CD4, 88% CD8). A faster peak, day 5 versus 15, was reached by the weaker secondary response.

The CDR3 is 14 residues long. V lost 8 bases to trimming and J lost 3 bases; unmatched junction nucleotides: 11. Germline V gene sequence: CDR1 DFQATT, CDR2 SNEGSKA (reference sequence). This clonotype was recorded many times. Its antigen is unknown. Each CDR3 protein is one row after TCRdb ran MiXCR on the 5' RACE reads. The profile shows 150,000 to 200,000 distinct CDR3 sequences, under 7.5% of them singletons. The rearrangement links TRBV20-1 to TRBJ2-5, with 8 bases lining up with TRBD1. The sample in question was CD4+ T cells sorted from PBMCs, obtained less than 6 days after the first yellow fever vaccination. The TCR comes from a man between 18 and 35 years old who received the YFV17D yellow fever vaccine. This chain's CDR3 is CSSIRTGTEETQYF. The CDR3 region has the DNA TGCAGTTCGATCCGGACAGGGACAGAAGAGACCCAGTACTTC.